The 32 T cell receptor beta chains below all came from one sample that was sequenced in a study of Graves' ophthalmopathy and Graves' hyperthyroidism. Using RNA transcripts, the TCR beta CDR3 regions were amplified. In the first round, RT-PCR was carried out with HTBI primers, and a multiplex PCR formed the second round. TCRdb re-derived calls from the multiplex PCR reads in MiXCR, one entry per CDR3 protein. The data show about 390,000 distinct CDR3 sequences, less than 20% seen once. Sequences were obtained from peripheral blood. The receptors originated from a woman under 30 with stable Graves' hyperthyroidism.

J is TRBJ2-5 and V is TRBV19; 8 positions agree with TRBD2. This CDR3 spans 16 amino acids. CDR1 and CDR2 (germline): LNHDA, SQIVND (reference sequence). V shed 5 bases, J shed 4 bases, and the junction held 12 bases outside the gene matches. The CDR3 DNA reads as TGTGCCAGTAGTCTCGCGAGCGGGGGACCGGGAGAGACCCAGTACTTC. It codes for CASSLASGGPGETQYF.

The sample holds a few counts of this clonotype. J is TRBJ1-2 and V is TRBV18; 7 bases match TRBD1. This CDR3 has 13 residues. In germline, CDR1 is KGHSH, CDR2 LQKENI. V dropped 6 bases and J dropped 5; count of bases not matched to a gene: 6. CDR3 sequence reads: CASSVGQTYGYTF. DNA for the CDR3: TGTGCCAGCTCGGTGGGACAGACTTATGGCTACACCTTC.

This chain joins TRBV3-1 and TRBJ1-3; the D is unclear. The germline gives CDR1 LGHDT, CDR2 YNNKEL (reference sequence). The CDR3 covers 16 residues. The ends were cut back, 3 bases at V and 4 bases at J, with 16 bases in the middle. The CDR3 protein is CASSHGGSSLGNTIYF. The CDR3 bases are TGTGCCAGCAGCCATGGAGGGAGCTCTCTCGGAAACACCATATATTTT.

This clonotype has a count of ten or more. The chain is built from TRBV7-3 and TRBJ2-7, with D perhaps assigned TRBD1 or TRBD2 (6 bases each). This CDR3 is 13 amino acids long. Trimming pared 3 bases from V and 6 bases from J, leaving 12 bases between. Germline V CDR1 and CDR2: SGHTA, FQGTGA. The CDR3 region has the DNA TGTGCCAGCAGCTTCGGGGGCCAGGGCGAGCAGTACTTC. Its translation: CASSFGGQGEQYF.

This clonotype showed up just once. This CDR3 fails to terminate in the conserved phenylalanine or tryptophan, so it likely reflects a read error. The limits of the CDR3 on the DNA are not certain, so only TCRdb's listed CDR3 is given. The genes are TRBV27 and TRBJ2-5; the table's D call, TRBD1, has no DNA check behind it. Ends included, the CDR3 has 16 residues. Germline V gene data show CDR1 as MNHEY and CDR2 as SMNVEV (reference sequence). The CDR3 sequence: CASSSYYRDIQETQDY.

Many counts were recorded for this clonotype. The V gene is TRBV12-5, the J gene TRBJ2-5; 9 bases match TRBD1. The CDR3 extends over 17 amino acids. Germline-derived CDR1 and CDR2 are LGHNT and FRNRAP. Unmatched junction bases numbered 9, after V lost 3 bases and J lost 1 base. CDR3 region: CASGFPPGTGSQETQYF. The CDR3 DNA follows: TGTGCTAGTGGTTTTCCTCCCGGGACAGGGTCCCAAGAGACCCAGTACTTC.

This clonotype was recorded at least ten times. V gene TRBV6-5 combines with J gene TRBJ1-1; 12 nucleotides align to TRBD1. The length of the CDR3 is 16 residues. Germline loops: CDR1 MNHEY, CDR2 SVGAGI. The ends lost 6 bases at V and 3 bases at J; junction bases unmatched: 8. The CDR3 sequence is CASRPGTGGPYTEAFF. The CDR3 DNA sequence: TGTGCCAGCAGACCCGGGACAGGGGGCCCATACACTGAAGCTTTCTTT.

The chain combines TRBV7-8 with TRBJ1-2, with TRBD1 as a possible D gene (5 bases). V was clipped by 3 bases and J by 4 bases, with 12 bases between them. Germline-derived CDR1 and CDR2 are SGHVS and FQNEAQ. The CDR3 contains 14 residues. CDR3 nucleotides: TGTGCCAGCAGCTTGTGGCAGGGAGCCTATGGCTACACCTTC. It yields the protein CASSLWQGAYGYTF.

To note about this clonotype: This may come from a read error, since a much larger clone is one base off. The chain joins TRBV19 to TRBJ2-6; a possible D gene is TRBD1 (5 bases). V lost 3 bases, J lost 5 bases, and 11 bases lay in between. Germline V gene lookup returns CDR1 LNHDA and CDR2 SQIVND (reference sequence). The length of the CDR3 is 15 residues. The CDR3 loop reads CASSISGSWANVLTF. CDR3 in DNA: TGTGCCAGTAGTATTTCAGGGTCCTGGGCCAACGTCCTGACTTTC.

In its sample, this clonotype was seen a few times. This chain joins TRBV6-2 or TRBV6-3 and TRBJ1-2; perhaps TRBD1 as D (6 bases). The CDR3 sequence is 15 residues long. Trimming shortened V by 2 bases and J by 2 bases, and 12 bases separated the two germline ends. Germline-derived CDR1 and CDR2 are MNHEY and SVGEGT. CDR3 sequence (DNA): TGTGCCAGCAGTTACGTGGGGGCGGACAACTATGGCTACACCTTC. This encodes CASSYVGADNYGYTF.

This clonotype was recorded many times. The chain employs TRBV6-5 and TRBJ2-2; D remains unclear. V shed 0 bases and J shed 1 base, with 9 bases lying between them. Germline V gene data show CDR1 as MNHEY and CDR2 as SVGAGI. The CDR3 is made up of 16 amino acids. CDR3 sequence reads: CASSYSSLENTGELFF. The DNA for the CDR3 is TGTGCCAGCAGTTACTCTAGTTTGGAGAACACCGGGGAGCTGTTTTTT.

Many counts were recorded for this clonotype. The J gene is TRBJ2-7, the V gene TRBV20-1; 9 bases align to TRBD1. Per germline, CDR1 DFQATT and CDR2 SNEGSKA (reference sequence). The junction had 5 bases not matched to a gene; V was cut back by 0 bases and J by 2 bases. This CDR3 is built from 15 residues. DNA for the CDR3: TGCAGTGCTAGAGATAGGGGACAGGGACCCTACGAGCAGTACTTC. Translation: CSARDRGQGPYEQYF.

This rearrangement joins TRBV12-3 or TRBV12-4 to TRBJ1-2; D is uncertain. V was trimmed by 5 bases and J by 2 bases, leaving 12 bases between them. The CDR3 length is 14 residues. The CDR3 region is CASSADDSNYGYTF. CDR3 DNA sequence: TGTGCCAGCAGTGCCGACGACTCAAACTATGGCTACACCTTC.

The V call is TRBV12-3 or TRBV12-4, the J call TRBJ1-1; D gene unclear. The CDR3 contains 13 residues. With 4 bases removed from V and 4 bases from J, the gap between germline ends came to 10 bases. The CDR3 protein is CASSSPYTTEAFF. In DNA, the CDR3 is TGTGCCAGCAGTTCTCCATATACCACTGAAGCTTTCTTT.

This clonotype was counted between two and nine times. The chain is built from TRBV5-1 and TRBJ1-5; unclear D gene. The CDR3 has 15 amino acids. V was cut by 0 bases and J by 0 bases, with 7 bases left in between. From germline, CDR1 is SGHRS and CDR2 YFSETQ. The CDR3 loop is CASSLDNYSNQPQHF. In DNA form, the CDR3 reads TGCGCCAGCAGCTTGGACAATTATAGCAATCAGCCCCAGCATTTT.

This clonotype was counted ten times or more. The chain carries TRBV6-1 and TRBJ2-7; 7 positions match TRBD2. The CDR3 extends over 15 amino acids. Germline values: CDR1 MNHNS, CDR2 SASEGT. After removal of 7 bases from V and 0 bases from J, the junction contained 9 bases not matched to a gene. The CDR3 nucleotides are TGTGCCAGCAACCCGAGCGGGGTACCCTCCTACGAGCAGTACTTC. This gives the protein CASNPSGVPSYEQYF.

This clonotype was recorded many times. The chain has TRBV15 and TRBJ2-2; tentatively, D is TRBD2 (6 bases). Trimming shortened V by 0 bases and J by 0 bases, and 11 bases separated the two germline ends. Germline CDR1 is LNHNV and CDR2 is YYDKDF (reference sequence). The CDR3 runs to 17 residues. The CDR3 DNA follows: TGTGCCACCAGCAGAGATCGGGGGACCGCGAACACCGGGGAGCTGTTTTTT. This translates into CATSRDRGTANTGELFF.

This chain uses TRBV11-2 with TRBJ2-7; TRBD1 agrees at 8 bases. Trimming at V came to 0 bases and at J to 4 bases, leaving 14 bases not matched to a gene. The germline V gene encodes CDR1 SGHAT and CDR2 FQNNGV. The length of the CDR3 is 18 residues. This CDR3 is CASSLDGLAPDRAYEQYF. The CDR3, as DNA: TGTGCCAGCAGCTTAGACGGTCTGGCTCCGGACAGGGCTTACGAGCAGTACTTC.

This clonotype has just a few counts. The rearrangement links TRBV11-2 to TRBJ2-5; 9 nucleotides agree with TRBD2. Germline CDR1 reads SGHAT; CDR2 reads FQNNGV. The CDR3 covers 14 residues. The ends lost 7 bases at V and 1 base at J; junction bases unmatched: 4. DNA of the CDR3: TGTGCCAGCACACGAGCGGGGGGCCAAGAGACCCAGTACTTC. Its protein product is CASTRAGGQETQYF.

This clonotype was picked up many times. The chain carries TRBV11-2 and TRBJ2-5; TRBD1 agrees at 9 bases. The J segment lost 4 bases and the V segment lost 1 base, leaving 4 bases of the junction unmatched. This CDR3 contains 15 residues. From germline, CDR1 is SGHAT and CDR2 FQNNGV. CDR3 protein: CASSLGLGQGETQYF. The CDR3 DNA reads as TGTGCCAGCAGCTTAGGGTTGGGACAGGGAGAGACCCAGTACTTC.

In its sample, this clonotype was seen many times. The chain has TRBV19 and TRBJ2-2; D might be TRBD1 (5 bases). The ends were cut back, 5 bases at V and 4 bases at J, with 8 bases in the middle. CDR3 length: 13 residues. Germline assignment: CDR1 LNHDA and CDR2 SQIVND (reference sequence). The CDR3 protein is CASSERGTGELFF. CDR3 nucleotides: TGTGCCAGTAGTGAAAGGGGCACCGGGGAGCTGTTTTTT.

This clonotype was counted at least ten times. The gene calls are TRBV20-1 and TRBJ1-2; possible D gene TRBD1, 5 bases. V lost 6 bases, J lost 3 bases, and 11 bases lay in between. The germline CDR1 and CDR2 sequences are DFQATT and SNEGSKA (reference sequence). CDR3 length equals 12 residues. The CDR3: CSAEGTHYGYTF. CDR3 nucleotide sequence: TGCAGTGCCGAGGGGACCCACTATGGCTACACCTTC.

The sample holds many counts of this clonotype. The CDR3 here is CASSYSMAREETEAFF. For the CDR3, the DNA is TGTGCCAGCAGTTACTCGATGGCGAGGGAGGAAACTGAAGCTTTCTTT. The gene calls are TRBV6-5 and TRBJ1-1, with D uncertain. The germline V gene has CDR1 MNHEY and CDR2 SVGAGI. Trimming pared 0 bases from V and 5 bases from J, leaving 16 bases between. The CDR3 consists of 16 residues.

This clonotype was seen many times. The chain combines TRBV24-1 with TRBJ1-5; D may be TRBD1 (5 bases). The CDR3 is 15 amino acids. Germline V gives CDR1 KGHDR, CDR2 SFDVKD. V was pared by 7 bases and J by 2 bases, with 14 bases between. CDR3 nucleotide sequence: TGTGCCACCAGCGCACCAGGGTACGGCAATCAGCCCCAGCATTTT. It specifies CATSAPGYGNQPQHF.

The chain recombines TRBV11-2 with TRBJ2-2; the match to TRBD2 covers 9 bases. CDR3 length: 17 amino acids. From germline, CDR1 is SGHAT and CDR2 FQNNGV. V lost 4 bases to trimming and J lost 6 bases; unmatched junction nucleotides: 12. The CDR3 coding sequence is TGTGCCAGCAGCTCCCCACGGAAGACTAGCGGCTCCGGGGAGCTGTTTTTT. It encodes CASSSPRKTSGSGELFF.

Turning to this clonotype: Being one base from a much bigger clone, this may be a read error. The genes are TRBV7-2 and TRBJ2-7; D call uncertain. Per the germline V gene, CDR1 is SGHTA and CDR2 is FQGNSA. The CDR3 has 15 amino acids. In DNA, the CDR3 is TGTGCCAGCGGCTTAGCCCCGGTCGCGTCCTACGAGCAGTACTTC. It codes for CASGLAPVASYEQYF.

This clonotype was observed at least ten times. The V call is TRBV6-2 or TRBV6-3, the J call TRBJ1-6; D perhaps matches TRBD1 (6 bases). The CDR3 is 14 residues long. The germline V gene encodes CDR1 MNHEY and CDR2 SVGEGT. Between the trimmed V and J ends, which lost 5 bases and 12 bases, there was a span of 17 bases. The CDR3 is CASSRAPDSKPLHF. The CDR3 DNA reads TGTGCCAGCAGTCGCGCACCGGACAGCAAACCCCTCCACTTT.

This clonotype was observed at least ten times. This chain joins TRBV6-1 and TRBJ2-7; D is possibly TRBD2 (5 bases). Between the trimmed V and J ends, which lost 6 bases and 1 base, there was a span of 13 bases. CDR1 and CDR2 (germline): MNHNS, SASEGT. The CDR3 contains 14 residues. The CDR3 coding sequence is TGTGCCAGCAGGGTAAGAGGGAAATCCTACGAGCAGTACTTC. It is translated as CASRVRGKSYEQYF.

V usage is TRBV28 and J usage is TRBJ1-2; D remains ambiguous. The length of the CDR3 is 15 residues. The germline V gene has CDR1 MDHEN and CDR2 SYDVKM. V shed 4 bases and J shed 4 bases, with 16 bases lying between them. CDR3 in DNA: TGTGCCAGCAGTTCGTACCGGATCCCTTTCTATGGCTACACCTTC. It yields the protein CASSSYRIPFYGYTF.

The table lists this clonotype with many counts. The rearrangement uses TRBV20-1 and TRBJ2-7; D perhaps matches TRBD2 (5 bases). CDR1 and CDR2 (germline): DFQATT, SNEGSKA (reference sequence). V lost 1 base to trimming and J lost 1 base, with 11 bases between them. The CDR3 contains 14 residues. The chain's CDR3 is CSARGELGSYEQYF. The CDR3 DNA is TGCAGTGCTAGAGGGGAGTTGGGGTCCTACGAGCAGTACTTC.

This clonotype was recorded many times. This rearrangement joins TRBV12-5 to TRBJ2-7; unclear D gene. The V and J ends lost 7 bases and 2 bases respectively, with 12 bases between them. The CDR3 contains 13 residues. Germline V gives CDR1 LGHNT, CDR2 FRNRAP. CDR3 bases: TGTGCTAGTGCCCCGGTCCCAACCTACGAGCAGTACTTC. Translating gives CASAPVPTYEQYF. Looking up the rest from reference TRBV12-5 and TRBJ2-7 gives the full variable domain: DARVTQTPRHKVTEMGQEVTMRCQPILGHNTVFWYRQTMMQGLELLAYFRNRAPLDDSGMPKDRFSAEMPDATLATLKIQPSEPRDSAVYFCASAPVPTYEQYFGPGTRLTVT.

This clonotype was detected ten times or more. This rearrangement joins TRBV29-1 to TRBJ2-7; tentatively, D is TRBD1 (6 bases). CDR1 and CDR2 from the germline V gene are SQVTM and ANQGSEA. V lost 3 bases and J lost 5, with 14 bases in between. The CDR3 covers 13 residues. The CDR3 reads CSVDQGPLHEQYF. The CDR3 nucleotides read TGCAGCGTTGATCAGGGGCCCCTCCACGAGCAGTACTTC.